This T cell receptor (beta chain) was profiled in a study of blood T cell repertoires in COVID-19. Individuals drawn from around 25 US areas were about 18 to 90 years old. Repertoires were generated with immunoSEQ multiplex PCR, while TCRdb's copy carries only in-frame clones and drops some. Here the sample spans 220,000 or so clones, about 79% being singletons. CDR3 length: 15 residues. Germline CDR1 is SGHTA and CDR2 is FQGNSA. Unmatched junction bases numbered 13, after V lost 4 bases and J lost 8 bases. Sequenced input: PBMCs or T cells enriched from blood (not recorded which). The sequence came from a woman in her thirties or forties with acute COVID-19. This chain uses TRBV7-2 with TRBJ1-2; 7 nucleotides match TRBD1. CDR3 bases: TGTGCCAGCAGCTCGGACAGGAATCCCGTCTGGGGCTACACCTTC. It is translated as CASSSDRNPVWGYTF.